This T cell receptor beta chain was recorded in a study of shared clonotypes between healthy human individuals. The table lists this clone with a few counts. It was across several immunoSEQ plates that each subset's genomic DNA was evenly split. Sequencing of unsorted PBMC DNA was carried out using ten immunoSEQ deep assay plates. This table comes from immunoSEQ multiplex PCR, and its TCRdb copy is limited to in-frame clones, with some not included. Altogether about 470,000 clones are present, 75% to 85% being singletons, with the ten largest covering about 13%. Within Nashville, Tennessee resided all donors, each a Caucasian adult. Sequenced input: PBMCs. This sequence was found in a woman aged 40-49 years in good health. Some clones in this sample may be carry-over from other donors' samples.

CDR3 in DNA: TGTGCCAGCAGCCCACTGACAGGTTGGGCTTTCTTT. Translation gives CASSPLTGWAFF. The V call is TRBV7-2, the J call TRBJ1-1; possible D gene TRBD1, 6 bases. V gave up 5 bases and J gave up 11 bases, with 15 bases separating them. Germline V lookup: CDR1 SGHTA, CDR2 FQGNSA. The CDR3 totals 12 residues.